These 27 T cell receptor beta chains were sequenced from one sample in a study of CD4+ T cells in melanoma. Assay: immunoSEQ multiplex PCR; the TCRdb copy retains only in-frame clones and omits some. The sample yields 120,000 to 150,000 clones, around 90% seen once. Receptor source: a human donor with melanoma.

This clone was detected only once. This CDR3 reads CASSLGQRDEKLFF. The CDR3 nucleotides are TGCGCCAGCAGCTTGGGGCAGCGAGATGAAAAACTGTTTTTT. The gene calls are TRBV5-1 and TRBJ1-4; D is ambiguous. Trimming took off 0 bases at V and 6 bases at J, with 9 bases between the two ends. Germline loops: CDR1 SGHRS, CDR2 YFSETQ. The CDR3 has 14 residues.

The rearrangement uses TRBV29-1 and TRBJ1-1; D might be TRBD1 (5 bases). Germline assignment: CDR1 SQVTM and CDR2 ANQGSEA. The CDR3 consists of 14 residues. The V end lost 4 bases, the J end lost 7 bases, and 19 bases lay between the germline ends. CDR3: CSVVAGSTSGEAFF. CDR3 nucleotides: TGCAGCGTTGTTGCAGGGAGTACCTCTGGTGAAGCTTTCTTT.

A single count supports this clone. The rearrangement joins TRBV6-1 to TRBJ1-1, with 7 bases identical to TRBD1. J lost 1 base, V lost 1 base, and 21 bases had no gene match. The germline gives CDR1 MNHNS, CDR2 SASEGT. This CDR3 has 21 residues. The DNA of the CDR3 is TGTGCCAGCAGTGAAGGTGTGTACCGTACAGGGGCAAATGTTCCGAACACTGAAGCTTTCTTT. Translating gives CASSEGVYRTGANVPNTEAFF.

The rearrangement links TRBV19 to TRBJ1-5; D not resolved. This CDR3 comprises 18 residues. Germline V gene sequence: CDR1 LNHDA, CDR2 SQIVND (reference sequence). V was cut by 6 bases and J by 4 bases, with 25 bases left in between. The CDR3, as DNA: TGTGCCAGTAGCAATAGACTCTCGGGAGCCCGGGCGAATCAGCCCCAGCATTTT. Its protein is CASSNRLSGARANQPQHF.

This clone appeared once. The V and J genes are TRBV5-1 and TRBJ1-2; 11 bases agree with TRBD1. V lost 4 bases and J lost 5; bases outside the gene matches: 10. CDR3 length: 16 residues. CDR1 and CDR2 from the germline V gene are SGHRS and YFSETQ. Here the CDR3 DNA reads TGCGCCAGCAGCCGGACAGGGGGCCTTCTAGGTTATGGCTACACCTTC. The encoded protein is CASSRTGGLLGYGYTF.

The rearrangement uses TRBV10-3 and TRBJ2-5; no clear D. The J call is in doubt because the DNA end fits TRBJ2-7 better. In germline, CDR1 is ENHRY, CDR2 SYGVKD. CDR3 length equals 14 residues. CDR3 loop: CAISVRTAPNEQYF. The CDR3 coding sequence is TGTGCCATCAGTGTACGGACCGCACCTAACGAGCAGTACTTC.

This sequence joins TRBV7-6 and TRBJ1-2, with 10 bases fitting TRBD1. Germline V CDR1 and CDR2: SGHVS, FNYEAQ. The CDR3 runs to 14 residues. V was pared by 5 bases and J by 5 bases, with 5 bases of the junction left unmatched. DNA of the CDR3: TGTGCCAGCAGCGGACCGGGACAGGGGTATGGCTACACCTTC. Amino acids: CASSGPGQGYGYTF.

The rearrangement joins TRBV19 to TRBJ1-5; 9 nucleotides line up with TRBD1. The junction had 22 bases not matched to a gene; V was cut back by 11 bases and J by 8 bases. The CDR3 consists of 17 residues. CDR1 LNHDA and CDR2 SQIVND come from the germline V gene (reference sequence). DNA for the CDR3: TGTGCCTCAAATATAGGACCGGGACAGGGTCCGGTTGAGCCCCAGCATTTT. Residues: CASNIGPGQGPVEPQHF.

This chain connects TRBV2 to TRBJ2-1; 7 bases fit TRBD1. Trimming took 6 bases from V and 7 from J; bases not matched to a gene: 9. In germline, CDR1 is SNHLY, CDR2 FYNNEI. The CDR3 extends over 14 amino acids. CDR3 region: CASSANRGGNEQFF. The CDR3 bases are TGTGCCAGCAGCGCCAACAGGGGTGGGAATGAGCAGTTCTTC.

The genes are TRBV30 and TRBJ2-7; D is uncertain. Germline-derived CDR1 and CDR2 are GTSNPN and SVGIG (reference sequence). The CDR3 extends over 13 amino acids. Trimming shortened V by 0 bases and J by 1 base, and 7 bases separated the two germline ends. DNA of the CDR3: TGTGCCTGGAGTGTATCCACATCCTACGAGCAGTACTTC. The encoded protein is CAWSVSTSYEQYF.

The J gene is TRBJ2-5, the V gene TRBV5-1; TRBD1 or TRBD2 may be the D gene (5 bases each). V shed 3 bases and J shed 1 base, with 16 bases lying between them. Per germline, CDR1 SGHRS and CDR2 YFSETQ. The CDR3 length is 16 residues. The CDR3 protein is CASSWGIDNFQETQYF. DNA of the CDR3: TGCGCCAGCAGCTGGGGGATTGACAACTTCCAAGAGACCCAGTACTTC.

V usage is TRBV5-1 and J usage is TRBJ2-5; the D call may be TRBD1 or TRBD2 (6 bases each). The V and J ends lost 5 bases and 5 bases respectively, with 16 bases between them. The CDR3 loop spans 14 amino acids. Germline assignment: CDR1 SGHRS and CDR2 YFSETQ. This chain's CDR3 is CASSPGGGLETQYF. The CDR3 DNA reads TGCGCCAGCAGTCCGGGTGGGGGGCTGGAGACCCAGTACTTC.

Worth noting for this clone: The sample has other DNA sequences that encode this CDR3 too. V and J are TRBV30 and TRBJ1-5; 10 nucleotides line up with TRBD1. CDR1 is GTSNPN, CDR2 SVGIG, per germline (reference sequence). The length of the CDR3 is 13 residues. Trimming took 5 bases from V and 2 from J; bases not matched to a gene: 0. The CDR3 nucleotides are TGTGCCTGGGGGACAGGGGGCAATCAGCCCCAGCATTTT. Translated: CAWGTGGNQPQHF. Using reference TRBV30 and TRBJ1-5 for the parts outside the CDR3, the full variable domain is SQTIHQWPATLVQPVGSPLSLECTVEGTSNPNLYWYRQAAGRGLQLLFYSVGIGQISSEVPQNLSASRPQDRQFILSSKKLLLSDSGFYLCAWGTGGNQPQHFGDGTRLSIL.

V is TRBV5-6 and J is TRBJ1-1; D might be TRBD1 (5 bases). From germline, CDR1 is SGHDT and CDR2 YYEEEE. The V end lost 3 bases, the J end lost 1 base, and 10 bases lay between the germline ends. The CDR3 length is 14 residues. The CDR3 DNA sequence: TGTGCCAGCAGCTGGGGACCTCAGAACACTGAAGCTTTCTTT. It is translated as CASSWGPQNTEAFF.

The J gene is TRBJ2-1, the V gene TRBV5-6; no clear D gene. Germline CDR1 is SGHDT and CDR2 is YYEEEE. The CDR3 covers 14 residues. The V and J ends lost 0 bases and 0 bases respectively, with 4 bases between them. Here the CDR3 reads CASSLERSYNEQFF. The CDR3 DNA sequence: TGTGCCAGCAGCTTGGAGCGCTCCTACAATGAGCAGTTCTTC.

This clone was counted only a few times. The V gene is TRBV7-9, the J gene TRBJ1-3; D is ambiguous. Looked up from germline, CDR1 is SEHNR and CDR2 is FQNEAQ (reference sequence). Trimming took 4 bases from V and 4 from J, leaving 8 bases between them. This CDR3 has 13 amino acids. The CDR3 DNA sequence: TGTGCCAGCAGCTCAGACGTCGGAAACACCATATATTTT. Protein sequence: CASSSDVGNTIYF.

This chain uses TRBV5-1 with TRBJ1-6, with D possibly matching TRBD1 (6 bases). Per the germline V gene, CDR1 is SGHRS and CDR2 is YFSETQ. This CDR3 has 13 residues. The V and J ends lost 0 bases and 11 bases respectively, with 9 bases between them. This CDR3 reads CASSLGQEAPLHF. The CDR3 DNA sequence: TGCGCCAGCAGCTTGGGACAGGAGGCACCCCTCCACTTT.

In regard to this clone: Additional DNA sequences in this sample encode the identical CDR3. This chain joins TRBV2 and TRBJ1-2; maybe TRBD1 (6 bases). CDR3 length: 13 residues. The germline gives CDR1 SNHLY, CDR2 FYNNEI. Trimming removed 4 bases at V and 2 bases at J, with 8 bases between. The CDR3 DNA reads as TGTGCCAGCAGTGTTCAGGGGAACTATGGCTACACCTTC. Encoded protein: CASSVQGNYGYTF. Variable domain in full (rest from reference TRBV2 and TRBJ1-2): EPEVTQTPSHQVTQMGQEVILRCVPISNHLYFYWYRQILGQKVEFLVSFYNNEISEKSEIFDDQFSVERPDGSNFTLKIRSTKLEDSAMYFCASSVQGNYGYTFGSGTRLTVV.

The J gene is TRBJ2-3, the V gene TRBV10-3; D is uncertain. In germline, CDR1 is ENHRY, CDR2 SYGVKD. The germline V and J ends were trimmed by 3 bases and 0 bases, with 7 bases remaining between them. The CDR3 runs 14 residues. CDR3 coding DNA: TGTGCCATCAGTGACGGGCCTAGCACAGATACGCAGTATTTT. Protein: CAISDGPSTDTQYF.

The chain carries TRBV5-1 and TRBJ1-2; a weak D match, TRBD1 (6 bases). This CDR3 spans 14 amino acids. Germline V gene lookup returns CDR1 SGHRS and CDR2 YFSETQ. V lost 4 bases to trimming and J lost 6 bases, with 16 bases between them. The CDR3 DNA sequence: TGCGCCAGCAGCCCGGGGGGCGCGATGGATGGCTACACCTTC. It translates to CASSPGGAMDGYTF.

The chain combines TRBV11-2 with TRBJ2-5, with 10 bases aligning to TRBD2. The V gene end was trimmed by 1 base and the J gene end by 5 bases; junction bases not matched to a gene: 7. The CDR3 has 16 amino acids. Germline CDR1 is SGHAT and CDR2 is FQNNGV. The CDR3, as DNA: TGTGCCAGCAGCTTAGGGGTAGCGGGGGGACGGGAGACCCAGTACTTC. It encodes CASSLGVAGGRETQYF.

On this clone: The junction and the germline gene differ at one end; a read error may be behind it. J is TRBJ2-5 and V is TRBV7-7, with 8 bases fitting TRBD2. The CDR3 covers 14 residues. CDR1 is SSHAT, CDR2 FNYEAQ, per germline (reference sequence). The CDR3 DNA is TGTGCTAGCAGCTTAGCGGGGTCTTCAGAGACCCAGTACTTC. Protein sequence: CASSLAGSSETQYF.

This chain links TRBV30 with TRBJ1-6, with D maybe TRBD1 (5 bases). V was cut by 4 bases and J by 1 base, with 14 bases left in between. This CDR3 region has 16 residues. Germline V gene lookup returns CDR1 GTSNPN and CDR2 SVGIG (reference sequence). CDR3 coding DNA: TGTGCCTGGAAGGATGTAGGGGAGTCCTATAATTCACCCCTCCACTTT. It specifies CAWKDVGESYNSPLHF.

V is TRBV5-4 and J is TRBJ1-2; D uncertain. This CDR3 has 13 residues. The V end lost 1 base, the J end lost 4 bases, and 8 bases lay between the germline ends. The V gene's germline CDR1 is SGHNT and CDR2 YYREEE (reference sequence). CDR3 nucleotides: TGTGCCAGCAGCTTGAGAGAAATCTATGGCTACACCTTC. It specifies CASSLREIYGYTF.

The chain is built from TRBV21-1 and TRBJ2-7; TRBD1 was called by the table and not checked on the DNA. TRBV21-1 constitutes a pseudogene. This CDR3 is built from 15 residues. The CDR3 loop reads CASSKLGQGGHEQYF. The CDR3 nucleotides are TGTGCCAGCAGCAAATTGGGACAGGGTGGTCACGAGCAGTACTTC.

The V call is TRBV4-1, the J call TRBJ2-7; D might be TRBD2 (5 bases). CDR3 length: 16 amino acids. Trimming took off 1 base at V and 4 bases at J, with 17 bases between the two ends. Germline V gene lookup returns CDR1 MGHRA and CDR2 YSYEKL. CDR3 nucleotide sequence: TGCGCCAGCAGCCAAGGCCTCGGTGCCGGCGGGTACGAGCAGTACTTC. It codes for CASSQGLGAGGYEQYF.

Written as DNA, the CDR3 is TGTGCCAGCAGCGTCCGATTTGAGACCCAGTACTTC. Protein: CASSVRFETQYF. The chain couples TRBV7-9 to TRBJ2-5, with D hard to call. The CDR3 extends over 12 amino acids. Trimming removed 5 bases from V and 5 bases from J, with 9 bases in between. CDR1 and CDR2 (germline): SEHNR, FQNEAQ (reference sequence).